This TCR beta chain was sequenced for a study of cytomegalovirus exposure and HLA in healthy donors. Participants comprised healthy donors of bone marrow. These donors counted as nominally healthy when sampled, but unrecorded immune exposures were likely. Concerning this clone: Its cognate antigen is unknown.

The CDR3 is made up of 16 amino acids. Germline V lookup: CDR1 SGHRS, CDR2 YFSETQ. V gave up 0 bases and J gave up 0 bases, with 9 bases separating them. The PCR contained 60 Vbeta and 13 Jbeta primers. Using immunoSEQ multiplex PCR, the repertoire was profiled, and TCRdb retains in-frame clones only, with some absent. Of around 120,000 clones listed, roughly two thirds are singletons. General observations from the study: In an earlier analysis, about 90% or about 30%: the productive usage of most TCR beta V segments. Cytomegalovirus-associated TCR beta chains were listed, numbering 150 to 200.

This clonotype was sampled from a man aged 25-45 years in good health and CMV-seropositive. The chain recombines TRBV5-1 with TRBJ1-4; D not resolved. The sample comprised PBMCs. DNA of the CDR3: TGCGCCAGCAGCTTGGGCAGTCTAGCAACTAATGAAAAACTGTTTTTT. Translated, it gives CASSLGSLATNEKLFF. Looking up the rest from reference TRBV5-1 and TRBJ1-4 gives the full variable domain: KAGVTQTPRYLIKTRGQQVTLSCSPISGHRSVSWYQQTPGQGLQFLFEYFSETQRNKGNFPGRFSGRQFSNSRSEMNVSTLELGDSALYLCASSLGSLATNEKLFFGSGTQLSVL.